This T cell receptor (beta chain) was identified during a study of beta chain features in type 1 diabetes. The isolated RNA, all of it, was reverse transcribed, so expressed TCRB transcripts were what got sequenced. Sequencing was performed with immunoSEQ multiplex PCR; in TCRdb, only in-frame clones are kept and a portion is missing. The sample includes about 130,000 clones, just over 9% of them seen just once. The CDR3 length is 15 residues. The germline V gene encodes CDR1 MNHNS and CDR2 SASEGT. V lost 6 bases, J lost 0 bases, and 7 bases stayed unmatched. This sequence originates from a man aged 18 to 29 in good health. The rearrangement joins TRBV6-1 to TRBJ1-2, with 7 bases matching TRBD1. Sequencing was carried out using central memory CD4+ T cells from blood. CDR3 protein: CASSWQGQSNYGYTF. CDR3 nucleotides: TGTGCCAGCAGCTGGCAGGGACAGTCTAACTATGGCTACACCTTC.